One sample yielded the 8 T cell receptor beta chains listed below, sequenced in a study of PD-1 blockade in mismatch repair-deficient tumors. Profiled with immunoSEQ multiplex PCR; TCRdb holds only in-frame clones, not every one. The sample lists fewer than 100,000 clones, over 75% occurring once. Sequencing was performed on peripheral blood, taken 12 weeks after starting pembrolizumab. All receptors come from an adult with mismatch repair-deficient cancer.

The rearrangement uses TRBV6-1 and TRBJ2-7; 8 bases are a match to TRBD2. The germline CDR1 and CDR2 sequences are MNHNS and SASEGT. V was pared by 11 bases and J by 1 base, with 7 bases of the junction left unmatched. This CDR3 region has 13 residues. CDR3 bases: TGTGCCGTGGGGGCTAGCGGGTCCTACGAGCAGTACTTC. Protein product: CAVGASGSYEQYF.

This clone was detected a few times. Here the CDR3 DNA reads TGTGCCAGCAGAAAAGGACTAGCGGGACCCCATACGCAGTATTTT. This encodes CASRKGLAGPHTQYF. This rearrangement joins TRBV27 to TRBJ2-3; 12 bases line up with TRBD2. The V gene end was trimmed by 6 bases and the J gene end by 7 bases; junction bases not matched to a gene: 8. CDR3 length: 15 residues. Germline V gene sequence: CDR1 MNHEY, CDR2 SMNVEV (reference sequence).

In its sample, this clone was seen a few times. This chain uses TRBV21-1 with TRBJ2-7. TRBV21-1 counts as a pseudogene. The CDR3 consists of 11 residues. DNA for the CDR3: TGTGCCAGCAGCAACTCCTACGAGCAGTACTTC. The encoded protein is CASSNSYEQYF.

The chain has TRBV4-3 and TRBJ1-1; perhaps TRBD1 as D (6 bases). Trimming cost V 4 bases and J 8 bases, with 14 bases left between them. This CDR3 has 13 residues. From germline, CDR1 is LGHNA and CDR2 YSLEER. The CDR3 sequence: CASSPQGGGEAFF. The CDR3 DNA is TGCGCCAGCAGCCCTCAGGGAGGGGGAGAAGCTTTCTTT.

This clone appeared a few times. This sequence joins TRBV18 and TRBJ1-4; tentative D call: TRBD1 (6 bases). The length of the CDR3 is 16 residues. V was cut by 0 bases and J by 4 bases, with 12 bases left in between. Germline V lookup: CDR1 KGHSH, CDR2 LQKENI. The CDR3 DNA sequence: TGTGCCAGCTCACCACCCCGTGCAGGGGATAATGAAAAACTGTTTTTT. Protein: CASSPPRAGDNEKLFF.

This chain joins TRBV30 and TRBJ2-7; TRBD1 matches at 10 bases. V gave up 4 bases and J gave up 3 bases; unmatched junction bases: 3. Germline CDR1 and CDR2: GTSNPN and SVGIG (reference sequence). The CDR3 spans 13 residues. The CDR3, as DNA: TGTGCCTGGAAAGGGACAGGGGACTACGAGCAGTACTTC. Amino acid sequence: CAWKGTGDYEQYF. Full variable domain (remainder filled in from reference TRBV30 and TRBJ2-7): SQTIHQWPATLVQPVGSPLSLECTVEGTSNPNLYWYRQAAGRGLQLLFYSVGIGQISSEVPQNLSASRPQDRQFILSSKKLLLSDSGFYLCAWKGTGDYEQYFGPGTRLTVT.

The chain couples TRBV27 to TRBJ1-4; D gene ambiguous. CDR1 is MNHEY, CDR2 SMNVEV, per germline (reference sequence). CDR3 length equals 11 residues. V lost 4 bases to trimming and J lost 7 bases, with 4 bases between them. This CDR3 is CASSSGEKLFF. In DNA form, the CDR3 reads TGTGCCAGCAGTTCTGGTGAAAAACTGTTTTTT.

This rearrangement joins TRBV7-2 to TRBJ2-7; 11 positions match TRBD2. The CDR3 is made up of 17 amino acids. Germline CDR1 is SGHTA and CDR2 is FQGNSA. V shed 5 bases, J shed 2 bases, and the junction held 11 bases outside the gene matches. The CDR3 bases are TGTGCCAGCAGCGCGAAAAGACTAGCGGGATATGCCTACGAGCAGTACTTC. Translated: CASSAKRLAGYAYEQYF.